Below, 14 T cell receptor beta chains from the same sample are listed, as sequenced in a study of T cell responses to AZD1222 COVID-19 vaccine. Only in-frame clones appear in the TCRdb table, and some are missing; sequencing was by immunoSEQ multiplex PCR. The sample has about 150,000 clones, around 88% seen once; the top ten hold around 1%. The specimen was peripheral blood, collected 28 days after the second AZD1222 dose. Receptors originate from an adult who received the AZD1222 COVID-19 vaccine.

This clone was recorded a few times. In DNA, the CDR3 is TGTGCCAGCAGTTTTCCCCCAGGGGGCTATCCCTCTGGGGCCAACGTCCTGACTTTC. Translated: CASSFPPGGYPSGANVLTF. V is TRBV6-2 or TRBV6-3 and J is TRBJ2-6; 8 nucleotides match TRBD1. Germline V gene sequence: CDR1 MNHEY, CDR2 SVGEGT. This CDR3 has 19 amino acids. V shed 4 bases, J shed 0 bases, and the junction held 11 bases outside the gene matches.

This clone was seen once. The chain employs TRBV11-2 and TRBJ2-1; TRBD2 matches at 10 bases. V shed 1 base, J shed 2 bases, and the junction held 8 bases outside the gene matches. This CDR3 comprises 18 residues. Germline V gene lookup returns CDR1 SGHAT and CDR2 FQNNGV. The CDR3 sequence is CASSLGSGGNRAYNEQFF. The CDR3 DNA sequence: TGTGCCAGCAGCTTAGGTAGCGGGGGGAATCGGGCCTACAATGAGCAGTTCTTC.

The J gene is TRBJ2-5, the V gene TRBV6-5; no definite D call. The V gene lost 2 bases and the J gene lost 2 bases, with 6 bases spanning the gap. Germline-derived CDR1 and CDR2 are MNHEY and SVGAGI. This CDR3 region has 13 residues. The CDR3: CASSYRRQETQYF. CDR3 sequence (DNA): TGTGCCAGCAGTTACCGGAGACAAGAGACCCAGTACTTC.

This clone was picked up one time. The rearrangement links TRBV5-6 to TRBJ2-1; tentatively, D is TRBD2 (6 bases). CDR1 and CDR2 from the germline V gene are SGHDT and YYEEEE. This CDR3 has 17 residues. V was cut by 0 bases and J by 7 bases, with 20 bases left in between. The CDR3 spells CASSLAGGARRYNEQFF. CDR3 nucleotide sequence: TGTGCCAGCAGCTTGGCCGGAGGGGCCCGACGATATAATGAGCAGTTCTTC.

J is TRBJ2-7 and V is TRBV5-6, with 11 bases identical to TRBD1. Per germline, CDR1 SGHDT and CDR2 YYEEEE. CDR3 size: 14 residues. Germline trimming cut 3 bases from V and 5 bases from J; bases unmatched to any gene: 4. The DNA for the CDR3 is TGTGCCAGCAGCTCGGGGACAGGGGGAAACGAGCAGTACTTC. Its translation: CASSSGTGGNEQYF.

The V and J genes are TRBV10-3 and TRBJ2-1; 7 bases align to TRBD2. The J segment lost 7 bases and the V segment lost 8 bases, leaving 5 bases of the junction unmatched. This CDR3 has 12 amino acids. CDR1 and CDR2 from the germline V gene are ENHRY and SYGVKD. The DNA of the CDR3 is TGTGCCATCTGGGCGGGGGAGAATGAGCAGTTCTTC. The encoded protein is CAIWAGENEQFF.

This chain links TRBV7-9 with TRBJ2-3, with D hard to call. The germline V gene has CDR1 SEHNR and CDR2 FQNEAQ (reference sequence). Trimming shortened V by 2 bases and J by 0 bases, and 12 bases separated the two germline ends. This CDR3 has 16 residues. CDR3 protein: CASSLFTATSTDTQYF. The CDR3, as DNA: TGTGCCAGCAGCTTATTCACAGCTACTAGCACAGATACGCAGTATTTT.

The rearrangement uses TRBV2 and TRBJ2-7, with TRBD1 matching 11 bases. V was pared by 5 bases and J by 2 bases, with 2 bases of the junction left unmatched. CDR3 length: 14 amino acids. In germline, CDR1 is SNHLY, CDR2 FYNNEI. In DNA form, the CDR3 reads TGTGCCAGCAGTCTGGACAGGGGGCCCTACGAGCAGTACTTC. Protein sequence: CASSLDRGPYEQYF.

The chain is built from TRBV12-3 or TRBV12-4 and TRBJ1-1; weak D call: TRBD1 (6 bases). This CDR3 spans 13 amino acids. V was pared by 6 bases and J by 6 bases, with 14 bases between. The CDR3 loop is CASRLQGRSEAFF. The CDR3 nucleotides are TGTGCCAGCAGATTGCAGGGGCGCTCTGAAGCTTTCTTT.

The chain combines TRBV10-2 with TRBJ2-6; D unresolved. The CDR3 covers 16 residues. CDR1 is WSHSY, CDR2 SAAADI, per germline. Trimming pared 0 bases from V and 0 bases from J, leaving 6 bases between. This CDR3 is CASSESSRSGANVLTF. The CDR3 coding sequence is TGCGCCAGCAGTGAGTCGTCCCGCTCTGGGGCCAACGTCCTGACTTTC.

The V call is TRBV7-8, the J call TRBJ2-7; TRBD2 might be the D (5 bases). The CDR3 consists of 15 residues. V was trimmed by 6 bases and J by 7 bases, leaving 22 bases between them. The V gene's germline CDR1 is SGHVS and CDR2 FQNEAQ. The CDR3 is CASSPMVGPSGEQYF. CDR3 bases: TGTGCCAGCAGTCCCATGGTCGGTCCGTCGGGGGAGCAGTACTTC.

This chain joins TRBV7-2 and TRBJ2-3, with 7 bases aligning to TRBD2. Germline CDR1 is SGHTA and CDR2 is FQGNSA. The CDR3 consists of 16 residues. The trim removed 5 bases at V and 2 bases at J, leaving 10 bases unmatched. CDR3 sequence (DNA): TGTGCCAGCAGCCACCGGTGGGGGGGGTACACAGATACGCAGTATTTT. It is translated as CASSHRWGGYTDTQYF. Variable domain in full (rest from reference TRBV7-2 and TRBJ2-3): GAGVSQSPSNKVTEKGKDVELRCDPISGHTALYWYRQSLGQGLEFLIYFQGNSAPDKSGLPSDRFSAERTGGSVSTLTIQRTQQEDSAVYLCASSHRWGGYTDTQYFGPGTRLTVL.

The CDR3 loop is CASRKTGMNTEAFF. CDR3 DNA: TGTGCCAGCAGAAAGACAGGGATGAACACTGAAGCTTTCTTT. The genes are TRBV6-5 and TRBJ1-1; TRBD1 matches at 7 bases. Germline V gene data show CDR1 as MNHEY and CDR2 as SVGAGI. V shed 6 bases and J 0 bases; nucleotides not matched to a gene: 4. The CDR3 totals 14 residues.

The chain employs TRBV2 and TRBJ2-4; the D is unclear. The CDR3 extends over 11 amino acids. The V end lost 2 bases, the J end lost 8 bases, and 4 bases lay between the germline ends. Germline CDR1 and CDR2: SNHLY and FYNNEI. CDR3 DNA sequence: TGTGCCAGCAGTGAATTGTACATTCAGTACTTC. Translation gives CASSELYIQYF.